Below, 18 T cell receptor beta chains from the same sample are listed, as sequenced in a study of cytomegalovirus exposure and HLA in healthy donors. Both 60 Vbeta primers and 13 Jbeta primers went into the PCR. The assay was immunoSEQ multiplex PCR, and TCRdb's table has in-frame clones only and misses some. This table has approximately 110,000 clones, around 69% appearing once. Sequences were obtained from PBMCs. The receptors originated from a middle-aged woman in good health and CMV-seropositive.

This clone was recorded a few times. This sequence joins TRBV7-2 and TRBJ2-7; 10 positions agree with TRBD1. The CDR3 runs 15 residues. V lost 3 bases to trimming and J lost 5 bases; unmatched junction nucleotides: 7. Per germline, CDR1 SGHTA and CDR2 FQGNSA. CDR3 loop: CASSFWTGGFDEQYF. The CDR3 DNA is TGTGCCAGCAGCTTCTGGACAGGGGGATTTGACGAGCAGTACTTC.

The chain has TRBV5-1 and TRBJ2-4; 7 bases agree with TRBD1. There are 17 residues in the CDR3. The J segment lost 0 bases and the V segment lost 3 bases, leaving 9 bases of the junction unmatched. The germline CDR1 and CDR2 sequences are SGHRS and YFSETQ. The CDR3 region is CASSWGTARLAKNIQYF. The DNA of the CDR3 is TGCGCCAGCAGCTGGGGGACAGCCCGTCTAGCCAAAAACATTCAGTACTTC.

The CDR3 sequence: CARSPGHSNSPLHF. In DNA form, the CDR3 reads TGTGCCAGAAGCCCCGGACACTCTAATTCACCCCTCCACTTT. The gene calls are TRBV5-3 and TRBJ1-6, with a weak D call TRBD1 (5 bases). TRBV5-3 qualifies as an ORF whose function is uncertain. Between the trimmed V and J ends, which lost 4 bases and 6 bases, there was a span of 11 bases. The CDR3 loop spans 14 amino acids.

This rearrangement joins TRBV29-1 to TRBJ1-1; 10 bases are shared with TRBD1. The CDR3 loop spans 14 amino acids. V shed 4 bases, J shed 5 bases, and the junction held 7 bases outside the gene matches. Germline loops: CDR1 SQVTM, CDR2 ANQGSEA. In DNA form, the CDR3 reads TGCAGCGTTGCGGGACAGGGGAGGGAAACTGAAGCTTTCTTT. Translating gives CSVAGQGRETEAFF.

This clone was picked up a small number of times. The CDR3, as DNA: TGCAGCGTCGTACTCCCGGGACAGCCCTATGGCTACACCTTC. Translating it yields CSVVLPGQPYGYTF. The rearrangement joins TRBV29-1 to TRBJ1-2, with TRBD1 matching over 7 bases. Trimming removed 6 bases from V and 4 bases from J; junction bases left unmatched: 11. Germline V CDR1 and CDR2: SQVTM, ANQGSEA. CDR3 length: 14 amino acids.

The chain recombines TRBV5-6 with TRBJ2-1; 9 nucleotides match TRBD1. The germline V gene encodes CDR1 SGHDT and CDR2 YYEEEE. V shed 3 bases and J 6 bases; nucleotides not matched to a gene: 10. The CDR3 totals 16 residues. CDR3 DNA sequence: TGTGCCAGCAGCTGGGTGACAGGGGGAGACAGCAATGAGCAGTTCTTC. This encodes CASSWVTGGDSNEQFF.

The chain carries TRBV5-1 and TRBJ1-1, with 8 bases aligning to TRBD1. The CDR3 is made up of 15 amino acids. The J segment lost 13 bases and the V segment lost 0 bases, leaving 14 bases of the junction unmatched. The germline V gene encodes CDR1 SGHRS and CDR2 YFSETQ. CDR3 sequence (DNA): TGCGCCAGCAGCTTGGGGCAGGGGGCAACACTGAAGCTTTTCTTT. As protein: CASSLGQGATLKLFF.

The rearrangement links TRBV5-1 to TRBJ2-3; TRBD2 might be the D (6 bases). Germline lookup yields CDR1 SGHRS and CDR2 YFSETQ. Trimming shortened V by 4 bases and J by 1 base, and 22 bases separated the two germline ends. This CDR3 is built from 18 residues. The DNA for the CDR3 is TGCGCCAGCAGCAAAGGGCTTGGGGACTTATATGGCACAGATACGCAGTATTTT. It translates to CASSKGLGDLYGTDTQYF.

This rearrangement joins TRBV5-1 to TRBJ2-5; 7 bases align to TRBD1. V trimming: 4 bases; J trimming: 1 base; junction bases outside the gene matches: 7. Germline loops: CDR1 SGHRS, CDR2 YFSETQ. The CDR3 spans 15 residues. The CDR3 is CASSPGQAIQETQYF. In nucleotides, the CDR3 is TGCGCCAGCAGCCCAGGACAGGCGATCCAAGAGACCCAGTACTTC.

The genes are TRBV28 and TRBJ2-3; a possible D gene is TRBD1 (5 bases). This CDR3 region has 14 residues. Trimming removed 6 bases from V and 4 bases from J, with 14 bases in between. Germline V gene data show CDR1 as MDHEN and CDR2 as SYDVKM. CDR3 DNA: TGTGCCAGCAGGTTGACTGGGGCAGCAGATACGCAGTATTTT. The encoded protein is CASRLTGAADTQYF.

V gene TRBV29-1 combines with J gene TRBJ2-1; no clear D. The germline gives CDR1 SQVTM, CDR2 ANQGSEA. The ends were cut back, 0 bases at V and 5 bases at J, with 8 bases in the middle. This CDR3 has 13 amino acids. This CDR3 is CSVEDNSHNEQFF. CDR3 nucleotide sequence: TGCAGCGTTGAAGATAACAGCCACAATGAGCAGTTCTTC.

This clone was observed a few times. J is TRBJ2-3 and V is TRBV5-4, with unresolved D. The CDR3 contains 13 residues. V was cut by 1 base and J by 6 bases, with 9 bases left in between. The germline CDR1 and CDR2 sequences are SGHNT and YYREEE (reference sequence). The CDR3 loop reads CASSLPRSDTQYF. CDR3 DNA: TGTGCCAGCAGCTTGCCCAGATCCGATACGCAGTATTTT.

The V gene is TRBV5-4, the J gene TRBJ1-2; 7 bases map to TRBD1. This CDR3 is built from 14 residues. Trimming removed 3 bases from V and 1 base from J; junction bases left unmatched: 3. Germline V gene sequence: CDR1 SGHNT, CDR2 YYREEE (reference sequence). CDR3 in amino acids: CASSSGQHNYGYTF. The CDR3 coding sequence is TGTGCCAGCAGCTCGGGACAGCATAACTATGGCTACACCTTC.

CDR3: CASSLWTGGNSPLHF. As DNA, the CDR3 is TGTGCCAGCAGTCTTTGGACAGGGGGGAATTCACCCCTCCACTTT. This chain links TRBV27 with TRBJ1-6; TRBD1 agrees at 10 bases. The germline V gene has CDR1 MNHEY and CDR2 SMNVEV (reference sequence). Trimming at V came to 5 bases and at J to 7 bases, leaving 5 bases not matched to a gene. The CDR3 consists of 15 residues.

The V gene is TRBV11-2, the J gene TRBJ2-1; D is ambiguous. This CDR3 region has 16 residues. V lost 2 bases, J lost 0 bases, and 11 bases lay in between. CDR1 is SGHAT, CDR2 FQNNGV, per germline. CDR3 in DNA: TGTGCCAGCAGCTTACGAGTCTCGAGCTCCTACAATGAGCAGTTCTTC. It specifies CASSLRVSSSYNEQFF.

The chain combines TRBV6-5 with TRBJ1-2; TRBD1 matches 9 bases. V dropped 6 bases and J dropped 6; count of bases not matched to a gene: 5. CDR1 MNHEY and CDR2 SVGAGI come from the germline V gene. There are 13 residues in the CDR3. The CDR3 DNA sequence: TGTGCCAGCAGACAGGACAGGGGTGATGGCTACACCTTC. This gives the protein CASRQDRGDGYTF.

This chain links TRBV28 with TRBJ2-2; 11 nucleotides align to TRBD1. With 5 bases clipped from V and 2 bases from J, the junction kept 7 bases outside the gene matches. The CDR3 consists of 17 residues. CDR1 and CDR2 from the germline V gene are MDHEN and SYDVKM. The CDR3 DNA reads as TGTGCCAGCAGTCCGCCGGACAGGGGGCTCAACACCGGGGAGCTGTTTTTT. As protein: CASSPPDRGLNTGELFF.

V is TRBV2 and J is TRBJ2-1; 9 bases are a match to TRBD1. Germline lookup yields CDR1 SNHLY and CDR2 FYNNEI. J gave up 2 bases and V 4 bases, and 6 bases lay outside the gene matches. CDR3 size: 16 residues. CDR3: CASSGMGQGTYNEQFF. The CDR3 DNA reads as TGTGCCAGCAGTGGAATGGGACAGGGAACCTACAATGAGCAGTTCTTC.